The 12 T cell receptor beta chains in this list originate from one sample, sequenced in a study of T cell responses to AZD1222 COVID-19 vaccine. Here immunoSEQ multiplex PCR was the method, and the copy in TCRdb shows in-frame clones only, minus some. The table shows about 160,000 clones, with around 90% occurring only once. The source material was peripheral blood, sampled on day 0 of MenACWY control vaccination. The source of these receptors is an adult in good health.

This sequence joins TRBV10-3 and TRBJ2-3, with D hard to call. Germline V gene lookup returns CDR1 ENHRY and CDR2 SYGVKD. Trimming cost V 7 bases and J 5 bases, with 16 bases left between them. The CDR3 length is 14 residues. The CDR3 DNA follows: TGTGCCATCACCGCCCTAGGGCCCGGAGATACGCAGTATTTT. Protein: CAITALGPGDTQYF.

V and J are TRBV5-1 and TRBJ2-1; D uncertain. The CDR3 totals 14 residues. The V gene lost 0 bases and the J gene lost 5 bases, with 9 bases spanning the gap. The germline V gene has CDR1 SGHRS and CDR2 YFSETQ. CDR3 loop: CASSLVAGHNEQFF. The CDR3 nucleotides read TGCGCCAGCAGCTTGGTTGCTGGACACAATGAGCAGTTCTTC.

V gene TRBV24-1 combines with J gene TRBJ1-3; possibly TRBD1 for D (5 bases). This CDR3 is 16 amino acids long. The germline V and J ends were trimmed by 0 bases and 2 bases, with 10 bases remaining between them. The V gene's germline CDR1 is KGHDR and CDR2 SFDVKD. CDR3: CATSDLRGTAGNTIYF. Written as DNA, the CDR3 is TGTGCCACCAGTGATTTGAGAGGGACGGCTGGAAACACCATATATTTT.

A word on this clone: One end of the junction varies from germline; a read error may be responsible. This chain joins TRBV19 and TRBJ2-5, with a tentative D call TRBD2 (7 bases). Germline V gene lookup returns CDR1 LNHDA and CDR2 SQIVND (reference sequence). The CDR3 is 17 residues long. The CDR3, as DNA: TGTGCCAGCAGTAGTATGGGGAGGGGGGTTGGCCAAGAGACCCAGTACTTC. Translated: CASSSMGRGVGQETQYF.

The chain joins TRBV27 to TRBJ2-1; 8 nucleotides match TRBD1. Unmatched junction bases numbered 12, after V lost 5 bases and J lost 3 bases. Per the germline V gene, CDR1 is MNHEY and CDR2 is SMNVEV (reference sequence). The CDR3 length is 17 residues. The CDR3 spells CASSSSPRTGIYNEQFF. In nucleotides, the CDR3 is TGTGCCAGCAGTAGTTCACCTAGGACAGGGATCTACAATGAGCAGTTCTTC.

Only one count was recorded for this clone. V usage is TRBV2 and J usage is TRBJ1-1; a weak D match, TRBD1 (6 bases). This CDR3 spans 14 amino acids. The germline V and J ends were trimmed by 5 bases and 1 base, with 11 bases remaining between them. In germline, CDR1 is SNHLY, CDR2 FYNNEI. The CDR3: CASSSLTGNTEAFF. CDR3 sequence (DNA): TGTGCCAGCAGTTCCCTGACAGGGAACACTGAAGCTTTCTTT.

The CDR3 spells CATSRDPRVGNEKLFF. The CDR3, as DNA: TGTGCCACCAGCAGAGATCCAAGGGTGGGGAATGAAAAACTGTTTTTT. The V and J genes are TRBV15 and TRBJ1-4, with D unresolved. In germline, CDR1 is LNHNV, CDR2 YYDKDF (reference sequence). This CDR3 has 16 residues. V gave up 0 bases and J gave up 5 bases, with 13 bases separating them.

The chain uses TRBV19 and TRBJ1-2; D is undetermined. Germline lookup yields CDR1 LNHDA and CDR2 SQIVND (reference sequence). The CDR3 spans 12 residues. The V end lost 6 bases, the J end lost 4 bases, and 9 bases lay between the germline ends. CDR3 sequence reads: CASSLDSYGYTF. CDR3 DNA sequence: TGTGCCAGTAGCCTAGATTCCTATGGCTACACCTTC.

Concerning this clone itself: One junction end disagrees with the germline gene, perhaps due to a read error. This sequence joins TRBV5-5 and TRBJ2-1, with 12 positions matching TRBD2. CDR1 SGHKS and CDR2 YYEKEE come from the germline V gene (reference sequence). The CDR3 extends over 14 amino acids. CDR3 amino acids: CASSLSQTSGSNVF. DNA of the CDR3: TGTGCCAGCAGCTTAAGCCAGACTAGCGGGAGTAATGTCTTC.

The chain is built from TRBV19 and TRBJ1-5, with D unresolved. Germline CDR1 and CDR2: LNHDA and SQIVND (reference sequence). The CDR3 extends over 13 amino acids. V dropped 10 bases and J dropped 2 bases, with 12 bases sitting between them. The CDR3 nucleotides read TGTGCCACCCAGCTAGGCGGCAATCAGCCCCAGCATTTT. It is translated as CATQLGGNQPQHF.

The rearrangement joins TRBV6-5 to TRBJ2-7; weak D call: TRBD1 (5 bases). Germline V gene data show CDR1 as MNHEY and CDR2 as SVGAGI. The CDR3 length is 13 residues. V was clipped by 6 bases and J by 6 bases, with 15 bases between them. CDR3 in amino acids: CASRGQGPGEQYF. In DNA form, the CDR3 reads TGTGCCAGCAGGGGGCAGGGTCCCGGCGAGCAGTACTTC.

V gene TRBV15 combines with J gene TRBJ2-7; 12 bases are shared with TRBD2. The trim removed 3 bases at V and 3 bases at J, leaving 0 bases unmatched. The germline CDR1 and CDR2 sequences are LNHNV and YYDKDF (reference sequence). The CDR3 loop spans 14 amino acids. The CDR3 bases are TGTGCCACCAGCAGGGGACTAGCGGGCTACGAGCAGTACTTC. It translates to CATSRGLAGYEQYF.